The rows below give T cell receptor beta chains drawn from one sample of a study of shared clonotypes between healthy human individuals. Data came from immunoSEQ multiplex PCR; TCRdb stores just in-frame clones and leaves some out. This sample has more than 550,000 clones; roughly 72% occur once, and the top ten carry under 2%. The sequenced sample was memory CD4+ T cells sorted from blood. The receptors here all came from a woman in her thirties in good health. Both conserved end residues are part of each CDR3.

J gene: TRBJ2-1; V gene: TRBV18; CDR3 length: 18; CDR3 protein: CASSPGFRLAGVYNEQFF
J gene: TRBJ1-1; V gene: TRBV5-1; CDR3 length: 15; CDR3 protein: CASSPGVGADTEAFF
J gene: TRBJ1-1; V gene: TRBV21-1; CDR3 length: 18; CDR3 protein: CASSTLGRTGTLRSAAFF
J gene: TRBJ2-7; V gene: TRBV14; CDR3 length: 14; CDR3 protein: CASSQGWDTVKQYF
J gene: TRBJ2-5; V gene: TRBV5-6; CDR3 length: 15; CDR3 protein: CASSSTGQGGQTQYF
J gene: TRBJ1-5; V gene: TRBV19; CDR3 length: 13; CDR3 protein: CASSIFPRGPQHF
J gene: TRBJ1-1; V gene: TRBV11-2; CDR3 length: 15; CDR3 protein: CASSFKGNGDTEAFF
J gene: TRBJ2-1; V gene: TRBV4-1; CDR3 length: 16; CDR3 protein: CASSQDVGGRYNEQFF
J gene: TRBJ2-7; V gene: TRBV27; CDR3 length: 13; CDR3 protein: CTQVILAAYEQYF
J gene: TRBJ2-3; V gene: TRBV28; CDR3 length: 13; CDR3 protein: CASGTGGPDTQYF
J gene: TRBJ1-5; V gene: TRBV6-6; CDR3 length: 14; CDR3 protein: CASTGQAGLQPQHF
J gene: TRBJ2-7; V gene: TRBV5-1; CDR3 length: 14; CDR3 protein: CASSWRQGNYEQYF
J gene: TRBJ1-5; V gene: TRBV6-1; CDR3 length: 15; CDR3 protein: CASTDRAKGNQPQHF
J gene: TRBJ2-2; V gene: TRBV11-2; CDR3 length: 15; CDR3 protein: CASSSREMNTGELFF
J gene: TRBJ2-5; V gene: TRBV10-1; CDR3 length: 16; CDR3 protein: CASSDPTAIAPETQYF
J gene: TRBJ2-5; V gene: TRBV7-8; CDR3 length: 16; CDR3 protein: CASSPGLAGGQETQYF